This entry is about one T cell receptor (beta chain). Its antigen is still unknown. With a much larger clone just one base away, this may be a read error. The CDR3 spans 16 residues. Per the germline V gene, CDR1 is LGHNA and CDR2 is YSLEER. This sample stems from a study of blood T cells in healthy people across ages. Findings of the study overall: Versus aged donors, long-lived donors had higher diversity and more naive CD4+ cells. Per million T cells, TCR beta diversity dropped about linearly as age rose. Since the PBMCs were unsorted, naive and antigen-experienced cells could not be conclusively compared.

Primers used in a second PCR of roughly 7 to 11 cycles were a sample-barcoded 5' primer and a J-beta primer mix. TCRdb fed the 5' RACE reads into MiXCR, producing one record per CDR3 protein. The sample contains some 1,500,000 distinct CDR3 sequences, about 42% of which appear only once. Total RNA, at least 6 micrograms per sample, came from PBMCs. This chain connects TRBV4-3 to TRBJ2-1; D perhaps matches TRBD2 (6 bases). The tail of the sequence fits TRBJ2-7 better, so the J call may be wrong. Material for sequencing was blood. This receptor was obtained from a woman aged 18-29 years in good health. CDR3 residues: CASSQEFSGTYNEQYF. CDR3 DNA: TGCGCCAGCAGCCAAGAATTTAGCGGAACCTACAATGAGCAGTACTTC.